This passage covers 7 T cell receptor beta chains from one sample sequenced in a study of OX40 agonist ivuxolimab in advanced cancers. Method: immunoSEQ multiplex PCR; TCRdb's copy keeps in-frame clones and lacks some. Among roughly 45,000 clones listed, about 93% were seen once. The starting material was CD4+ or CD8+ T cells sorted from blood, obtained in a trial of the OX40 agonist ivuxolimab. The receptors come from an adult with an advanced solid tumor such as melanoma, head and neck, liver or kidney cancer.

V usage is TRBV29-1 and J usage is TRBJ1-2; TRBD1 agrees at 7 bases. The germline gives CDR1 SQVTM, CDR2 ANQGSEA. The junction had 9 bases not matched to a gene; V was cut back by 3 bases and J by 8 bases. The CDR3 consists of 13 residues. The CDR3 nucleotides read TGCAGCGTTGAGTTTCCGAGGGGGCGAGGCTACACCTTC. Translating it yields CSVEFPRGRGYTF.

The rearrangement joins TRBV11-2 to TRBJ2-3; maybe TRBD1 (5 bases). The CDR3 runs to 11 residues. The V gene's germline CDR1 is SGHAT and CDR2 FQNNGV. Trimming took off 4 bases at V and 8 bases at J, with 7 bases between the two ends. CDR3 loop: CASSSQGTQYF. In nucleotides, the CDR3 is TGTGCCAGCAGCTCTCAGGGTACGCAGTATTTT.

In DNA form, the CDR3 reads TGCGCCAGCAGCTTGGGGTCCAACTCGAACACTGAAGCTTTCTTT. Its translation: CASSLGSNSNTEAFF. The rearrangement links TRBV5-1 to TRBJ1-1; D not resolved. Between the trimmed V and J ends, which lost 0 bases and 1 base, there was a span of 10 bases. This CDR3 contains 15 residues. The germline V gene has CDR1 SGHRS and CDR2 YFSETQ. Supplemented by reference TRBV5-1 and TRBJ1-1, the full variable domain reads KAGVTQTPRYLIKTRGQQVTLSCSPISGHRSVSWYQQTPGQGLQFLFEYFSETQRNKGNFPGRFSGRQFSNSRSEMNVSTLELGDSALYLCASSLGSNSNTEAFFGQGTRLTVV.

This chain joins TRBV13 and TRBJ2-2, with a possible D match to TRBD2 (6 bases). Germline CDR1 and CDR2: PRHDT and FYEKMQ (reference sequence). Trimming left V 5 bases short and J 6 bases short, with 13 bases between. This CDR3 has 14 amino acids. The CDR3 protein is CASSPRLVSGELFF. The CDR3 DNA is TGTGCCAGCAGCCCTAGACTAGTTTCCGGGGAGCTGTTTTTT.

The chain joins TRBV30 to TRBJ2-5; D is ambiguous. This CDR3 has 11 amino acids. CDR1 GTSNPN and CDR2 SVGIG come from the germline V gene (reference sequence). Trimming shortened V by 0 bases and J by 5 bases, and 4 bases separated the two germline ends. The CDR3 nucleotides are TGTGCCTGGAGTGTCCGGGAGACCCAGTACTTC. It translates to CAWSVRETQYF.

The CDR3 here is CASSFPRPTDTQYF. CDR3 sequence (DNA): TGTGCCAGCAGCTTCCCGCGGCCCACAGATACGCAGTATTTT. V usage is TRBV7-9 and J usage is TRBJ2-3; D unclear. V shed 3 bases and J shed 2 bases, with 9 bases lying between them. The CDR3 runs to 14 residues. Germline assignment: CDR1 SEHNR and CDR2 FQNEAQ (reference sequence).

About this clone: The junction differs from germline at one of its ends, possibly a read error. The chain carries TRBV7-8 and TRBJ1-5; D might be TRBD1 (5 bases). Germline V lookup: CDR1 SGHVS, CDR2 FQNEAQ. The CDR3 is made up of 16 amino acids. CDR3 sequence reads: CASSLTQGGVNRPQHF. CDR3 nucleotide sequence: TGTGCCAGCAGCTTAACGCAGGGAGGCGTCAATCGGCCCCAGCATTTT. Full variable domain (missing parts from reference TRBV7-8 and TRBJ1-5): GAGVSQSPRYKVAKRGQDVALRCDPISGHVSLFWYQQALGQGPEFLTYFQNEAQLDKSGLPSDRFFAERPEGSVSTLKIQRTQQEDSAVYLCASSLTQGGVNRPQHFGDGTRLSIL.